The 15 T cell receptor beta chains given below trace back to one sample, sequenced in a study of blood T cell repertoires in COVID-19. Data came from immunoSEQ multiplex PCR; TCRdb stores just in-frame clones and leaves some out. The repertoire holds about 390,000 clones, with 80% to 90% as singletons. Sequencing used PBMCs or T cells enriched from blood (not recorded which). These receptors were collected from a woman in her 50s who had recovered from COVID-19.

The gene calls are TRBV29-1 and TRBJ1-1; perhaps TRBD1 as D (6 bases). CDR3 size: 12 residues. CDR1 is SQVTM, CDR2 ANQGSEA, per germline. V was clipped by 7 bases and J by 3 bases, with 12 bases between them. The CDR3, as DNA: TGCAGCGCCGGGACAAAATACACTGAAGCTTTCTTT. Protein product: CSAGTKYTEAFF.

The CDR3 here is CAWSPGTSNQPQHF. The DNA for the CDR3 is TGTGCCTGGAGTCCAGGGACAAGCAATCAGCCCCAGCATTTT. V and J are TRBV30 and TRBJ1-5, with a weak D call TRBD1 (6 bases). This CDR3 spans 14 amino acids. Trimming stripped 2 bases from V and 1 base from J, with 9 bases between. Germline CDR1 reads GTSNPN; CDR2 reads SVGIG (reference sequence). The whole variable domain, remainder taken from reference TRBV30 and TRBJ1-5, is SQTIHQWPATLVQPVGSPLSLECTVEGTSNPNLYWYRQAAGRGLQLLFYSVGIGQISSEVPQNLSASRPQDRQFILSSKKLLLSDSGFYLCAWSPGTSNQPQHFGDGTRLSIL.

The rearrangement joins TRBV10-3 to TRBJ2-7; D remains ambiguous. Germline V gene lookup returns CDR1 ENHRY and CDR2 SYGVKD. The V end lost 6 bases, the J end lost 4 bases, and 10 bases lay between the germline ends. This CDR3 contains 12 residues. The CDR3 spells CAISQTGYEQYF. The CDR3 DNA follows: TGTGCCATCAGCCAGACTGGGTACGAGCAGTACTTC.

J is TRBJ2-7 and V is TRBV5-1, with a weak D call TRBD1 (5 bases). This CDR3 has 15 residues. V was shortened by 2 bases and J by 2 bases, with 14 bases between the two germline ends. CDR1 is SGHRS, CDR2 YFSETQ, per germline. The CDR3 region has the DNA TGCGCCAGCAGCTTTGGCGACAGACCTACCTACGAGCAGTACTTC. Its protein is CASSFGDRPTYEQYF.

This clone was seen a single time. The chain is built from TRBV27 and TRBJ1-1, with D maybe TRBD1 (6 bases). Per the germline V gene, CDR1 is MNHEY and CDR2 is SMNVEV (reference sequence). V dropped 6 bases and J dropped 1 base, with 12 bases sitting between them. This CDR3 has 14 amino acids. The CDR3 loop reads CASSVGHRNTEAFF. The DNA for the CDR3 is TGTGCCAGCAGCGTGGGACACCGGAACACTGAAGCTTTCTTT.

On this clone: One end of the junction does not line up with germline, which may come from a read error. The chain combines TRBV7-7 with TRBJ2-5; 7 nucleotides agree with TRBD2. Germline-derived CDR1 and CDR2 are SSHAT and FNYEAQ (reference sequence). This CDR3 spans 15 amino acids. CDR3 loop: CASSRGTKGLETQYF. The CDR3 region has the DNA TGTGCTAGCAGCCGCGGGACTAAAGGTCTAGAGACCCAGTACTTC.

The chain has TRBV5-1 and TRBJ2-7, with TRBD1 matching over 10 bases. This CDR3 is built from 14 residues. Per germline, CDR1 SGHRS and CDR2 YFSETQ. The junction had 5 bases not matched to a gene; V was cut back by 4 bases and J by 4 bases. CDR3 nucleotides: TGCGCCAGCAGCCCTTCGGACAGGGGGTACGAGCAGTACTTC. This sequence encodes CASSPSDRGYEQYF.

This clone was detected a few times. V is TRBV6-4 and J is TRBJ2-2; 12 bases line up with TRBD2. Germline V gene data show CDR1 as MRHNA and CDR2 as SNTAGT. V lost 6 bases to trimming and J lost 1 base; unmatched junction nucleotides: 9. The CDR3 has 18 residues. In DNA, the CDR3 is TGTGCCAGCAGCGAAGTCGGGACTAGCGGGCAGAACACCGGGGAGCTGTTTTTT. Translation gives CASSEVGTSGQNTGELFF.

The chain joins TRBV7-9 to TRBJ1-6, with unresolved D. Trimming took off 2 bases at V and 7 bases at J, with 9 bases between the two ends. The CDR3 has 14 amino acids. CDR1 and CDR2 from the germline V gene are SEHNR and FQNEAQ (reference sequence). This CDR3 is CASSLYSLNSPLHF. The CDR3 bases are TGTGCCAGCAGCTTATACAGCCTCAATTCACCCCTCCACTTT.

The chain has TRBV19 and TRBJ2-7, with a possible D match to TRBD1 (5 bases). With 0 bases removed from V and 3 bases from J, the gap between germline ends came to 9 bases. Germline V gene data show CDR1 as LNHDA and CDR2 as SQIVND (reference sequence). The CDR3 loop spans 14 amino acids. The CDR3 nucleotides are TGTGCCAGTAGTATAGATACAACAGGCTACGAGCAGTACTTC. Amino acid sequence: CASSIDTTGYEQYF. The whole variable domain, filled in from reference TRBV19 and TRBJ2-7, reads DGGITQSPKYLFRKEGQNVTLSCEQNLNHDAMYWYRQDPGQGLRLIYYSQIVNDFQKGDIAEGYSVSREKKESFPLTVTSAQKNPTAFYLCASSIDTTGYEQYFGPGTRLTVT.

The genes are TRBV6-5 and TRBJ1-3; 7 bases match TRBD1. Germline CDR1 reads MNHEY; CDR2 reads SVGAGI. The CDR3 extends over 14 amino acids. With V trimmed by 6 bases and J by 0 bases, 2 bases remained unmatched. The chain's CDR3 is CASRGDSSGNTIYF. The CDR3 coding sequence is TGTGCCAGCAGAGGGGACAGCTCTGGAAACACCATATATTTT.

This sequence joins TRBV5-6 and TRBJ1-6; TRBD1 aligns across 9 bases. V lost 3 bases and J lost 0; bases outside the gene matches: 7. The CDR3 has 18 residues. Germline V lookup: CDR1 SGHDT, CDR2 YYEEEE. The CDR3 protein is CASSWGQGLRSYNSPLHF. CDR3 bases: TGTGCCAGCAGCTGGGGACAGGGATTACGCTCCTATAATTCACCCCTCCACTTT.

The genes are TRBV9 and TRBJ2-2; the match to TRBD1 covers 7 bases. CDR3 length: 15 residues. Trimming removed 2 bases from V and 8 bases from J; junction bases left unmatched: 9. Germline V CDR1 and CDR2: SGDLS, YYNGEE. The CDR3 loop is CASSVQGVSAGELFF. The DNA of the CDR3 is TGTGCCAGCAGCGTCCAGGGGGTCTCGGCTGGGGAGCTGTTTTTT.

On this clone itself: Additional DNA sequences in this sample encode the identical CDR3. The chain has TRBV12-3 or TRBV12-4 and TRBJ1-2, with D perhaps TRBD1 (6 bases). V lost 5 bases, J lost 5 bases, and 9 bases lay in between. The CDR3 contains 12 residues. The CDR3 nucleotides read TGTGCCAGCAGTAGTCAGGGGTATGGCTACACCTTC. Translation gives CASSSQGYGYTF.

Turning to this clone: A far larger clone is a single base away, which makes a read error likely. The J gene is TRBJ2-7, the V gene TRBV6-4; TRBD1 matches 7 bases. The CDR3 has 11 amino acids. With 6 bases clipped from V and 6 bases from J, the junction kept 2 bases outside the gene matches. Germline CDR1 reads MRHNA; CDR2 reads SNTAGT. This CDR3 is CASSRGCEQYF. The CDR3 bases are TGTGCCAGCAGCAGGGGGTGCGAGCAGTACTTC.